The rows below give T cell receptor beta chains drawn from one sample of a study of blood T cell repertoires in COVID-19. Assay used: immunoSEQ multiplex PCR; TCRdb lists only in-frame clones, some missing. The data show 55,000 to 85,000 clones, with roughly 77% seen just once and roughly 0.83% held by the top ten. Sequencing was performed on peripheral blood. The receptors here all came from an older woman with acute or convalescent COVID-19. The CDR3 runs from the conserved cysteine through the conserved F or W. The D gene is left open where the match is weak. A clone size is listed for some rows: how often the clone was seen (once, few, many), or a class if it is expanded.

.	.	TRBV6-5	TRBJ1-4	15	CASSQQQGTNEKLFF	TGTGCCAGCTCGCAGCAACAGGGAACTAATGAAAAACTGTTTTTT
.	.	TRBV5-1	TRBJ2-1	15	CASSLDSSSYNEQFF	TGCGCCAGCAGCTTGGACTCTAGCTCCTACAATGAGCAGTTCTTC
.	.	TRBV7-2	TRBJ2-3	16	CASSSAGLAKTDTQYF	TGTGCCAGCAGCTCCGCCGGGCTAGCGAAGACAGATACGCAGTATTTT
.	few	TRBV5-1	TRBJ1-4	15	CASSLWGEANEKLFF	TGCGCCAGCAGCTTGTGGGGGGAGGCTAATGAAAAACTGTTTTTT
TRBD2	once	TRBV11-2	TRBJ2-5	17	CASSFSTSGGDGATQYF	TGTGCCAGCAGCTTTTCGACTAGCGGGGGCGATGGGGCGACCCAGTACTTC
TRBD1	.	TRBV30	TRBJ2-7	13	CALRDSLPYEQYF	TGTGCCTTACGGGACAGCCTCCCGTACGAGCAGTACTTC
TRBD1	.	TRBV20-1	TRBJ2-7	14	CSASVGTGDDEQYF	TGCAGTGCTAGTGTTGGGACAGGGGACGACGAGCAGTACTTC
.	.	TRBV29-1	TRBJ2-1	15	CSVIPGEVAYNEQFF	TGCAGCGTCATCCCCGGGGAGGTCGCCTACAATGAGCAGTTCTTC
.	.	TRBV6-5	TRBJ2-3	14	CASEQGGSTDTQYF	TGTGCCAGCGAACAGGGTGGGAGCACAGATACGCAGTATTTT
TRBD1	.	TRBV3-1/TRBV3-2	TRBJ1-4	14	CASSRQGVTGKLFF	TGTGCCAGCAGCCGACAGGGGGTTACGGGGAAACTGTTTTTT
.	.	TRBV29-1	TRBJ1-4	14	CSVTDRRDNEKLFF	TGCAGCGTGACTGACAGGCGAGATAATGAAAAACTGTTTTTT
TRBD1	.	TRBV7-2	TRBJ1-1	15	CASSRKTGSNTEAFF	TGTGCCAGCAGCAGAAAGACAGGGTCGAACACTGAAGCTTTCTTT
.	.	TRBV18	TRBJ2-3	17	CASSPPNTPSGSDTQYF	TGTGCCAGCTCACCACCTAATACGCCGTCGGGGTCCGATACGCAGTATTTT
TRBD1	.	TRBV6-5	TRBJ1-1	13	CASRVGQGTEAFF	TGTGCCAGCAGGGTAGGACAGGGAACCGAAGCTTTCTTT
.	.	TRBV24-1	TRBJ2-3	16	CATSDNQGTLKDTQYF	TGTGCCACCAGTGATAATCAGGGGACGCTGAAGGATACGCAGTATTTT
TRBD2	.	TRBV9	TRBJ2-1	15	CASSLRSGIENEQFF	TGTGCCAGCAGCCTCCGAAGCGGGATCGAGAATGAGCAGTTCTTC
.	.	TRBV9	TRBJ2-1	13	CASSVELVNEQFF	TGTGCCAGCAGCGTAGAGCTTGTCAATGAGCAGTTCTTC
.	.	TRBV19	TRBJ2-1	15	CASSIGRKEGNEQFF	TGTGCCAGTAGTATCGGGCGGAAGGAGGGCAATGAGCAGTTCTTC
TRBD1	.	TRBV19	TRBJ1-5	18	CASSIGPGQGRPSKPQHF	TGTGCCAGTAGTATAGGTCCGGGACAGGGCCGGCCTAGCAAGCCCCAGCATTTT
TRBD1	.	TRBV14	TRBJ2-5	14	CASSLRGTRETQYF	TGTGCCAGCAGCCTCAGGGGGACACGGGAGACCCAGTACTTC
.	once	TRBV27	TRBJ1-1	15	CASSSSPAGASEAFF	TGTGCCAGCAGTTCCTCCCCGGCGGGGGCGTCTGAAGCTTTCTTT
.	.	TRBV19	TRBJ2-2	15	CASSFGGTGTGELFF	TGTGCCAGTAGTTTCGGGGGAACCGGGACCGGGGAGCTGTTTTTT
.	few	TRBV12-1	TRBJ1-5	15	CASSFIGQGGQPQHF	TGTGCCAGCAGCTTTATAGGACAGGGGGGTCAGCCCCAGCATTTT
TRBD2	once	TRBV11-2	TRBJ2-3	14	CASSLSLAQDTQYF	TGTGCCAGCAGCTTATCACTAGCGCAAGATACGCAGTATTTT
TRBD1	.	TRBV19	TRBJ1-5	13	CATGQGLDQPQHF	TGTGCCACCGGACAGGGGCTGGATCAGCCCCAGCATTTT
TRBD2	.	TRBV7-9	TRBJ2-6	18	CASSSSGRFHSGANVLTF	TGTGCCAGCAGCTCTAGCGGGAGGTTCCACTCTGGGGCCAACGTCCTGACTTTC
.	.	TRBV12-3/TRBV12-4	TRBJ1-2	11	CASRSFYGYTF	TGTGCCAGCAGGAGTTTCTATGGCTACACCTTC